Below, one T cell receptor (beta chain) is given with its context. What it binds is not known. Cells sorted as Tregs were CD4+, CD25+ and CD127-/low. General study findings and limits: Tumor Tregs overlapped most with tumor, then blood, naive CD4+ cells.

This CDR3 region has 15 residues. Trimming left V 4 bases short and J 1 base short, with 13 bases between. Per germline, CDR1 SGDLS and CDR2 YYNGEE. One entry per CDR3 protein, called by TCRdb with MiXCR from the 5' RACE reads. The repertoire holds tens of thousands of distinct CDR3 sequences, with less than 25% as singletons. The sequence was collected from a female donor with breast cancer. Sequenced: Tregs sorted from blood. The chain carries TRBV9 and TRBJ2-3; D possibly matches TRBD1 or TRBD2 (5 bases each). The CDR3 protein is CASSLRAGGTDTQYF. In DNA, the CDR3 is TGTGCCAGCAGCCTCAGGGCCGGGGGCACAGATACGCAGTATTTT. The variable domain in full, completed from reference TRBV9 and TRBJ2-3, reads DSGVTQTPKHLITATGQRVTLRCSPRSGDLSVYWYQQSLDQGLQFLIQYYNGEERAKGNILERFSAQQFPDLHSELNLSSLELGDSALYFCASSLRAGGTDTQYFGPGTRLTVL.